These 20 T cell receptor beta chains originate from one sample sequenced in a study of blood T cell repertoires in COVID-19. TCRdb's table, derived via immunoSEQ multiplex PCR, lists solely in-frame clones and lacks some. Among tens of thousands of clones listed, over 60% were seen once. The sequencing sample was made of peripheral blood. These receptors were taken from a man aged 55 to 70 with active COVID-19.

This chain connects TRBV5-6 to TRBJ2-5, with a weak D call TRBD2 (6 bases). The CDR3 spans 14 residues. The germline CDR1 and CDR2 sequences are SGHDT and YYEEEE. V shed 6 bases and J shed 9 bases, with 21 bases lying between them. CDR3 nucleotide sequence: TGTGCCAGCACCGAAAGTGGGCCGGGGGATCCCCAGTACTTC. Translating gives CASTESGPGDPQYF. Full variable domain (rest looked up from reference TRBV5-6 and TRBJ2-5): DAGVTQSPTHLIKTRGQQVTLRCSPKSGHDTVSWYQQALGQGPQFIFQYYEEEERQRGNFPDRFSGHQFPNYSSELNVNALLLGDSALYLCASTESGPGDPQYFGPGTRLLVL.

This chain links TRBV2 with TRBJ2-7; 14 nucleotides align to TRBD2. Germline V CDR1 and CDR2: SNHLY, FYNNEI. There are 17 residues in the CDR3. J was trimmed by 6 bases and V by 6 bases; bases with no gene match: 13. This chain's CDR3 is CASSELKGLAGVSEQYF. The CDR3 bases are TGTGCCAGCAGCGAATTAAAGGGACTAGCGGGAGTCTCCGAGCAGTACTTC.

This clone turned up a few times. The gene calls are TRBV7-9 and TRBJ1-1; no firm D call. The length of the CDR3 is 12 residues. V lost 3 bases to trimming and J lost 6 bases, with 8 bases between them. Per germline, CDR1 SEHNR and CDR2 FQNEAQ (reference sequence). The CDR3 region has the DNA TGTGCCAGCAGCTTGGAGGTCCCTGAAGCTTTCTTT. Amino acids: CASSLEVPEAFF. Complete variable domain (other parts from reference TRBV7-9 and TRBJ1-1): DTGVSQNPRHKITKRGQNVTFRCDPISEHNRLYWYRQTLGQGPEFLTYFQNEAQLEKSRLLSDRFSAERPKGSFSTLEIQRTEQGDSAMYLCASSLEVPEAFFGQGTRLTVV.

The chain has TRBV21-1 and TRBJ1-4; the D call in the table, TRBD1, was not verified against the DNA. TRBV21-1 is a recognized pseudogene. The CDR3 runs 18 residues. Here the CDR3 reads CASSRIKTGASTNEKLFF. In DNA, the CDR3 is TGTGCCAGCAGCCGGATAAAGACAGGGGCTTCAACTAATGAAAAACTGTTTTTT.

This clone was seen only a few times. The CDR3 region is CASINDKGVNQPQHF. The CDR3 coding sequence is TGTGCCAGTATCAATGATAAGGGGGTTAATCAGCCCCAGCATTTT. This rearrangement joins TRBV19 to TRBJ1-5; D perhaps matches TRBD1 (6 bases). The CDR3 runs to 15 residues. V was clipped by 7 bases and J by 4 bases, with 17 bases between them. Germline V CDR1 and CDR2: LNHDA, SQIVND (reference sequence). Drawing the rest from reference TRBV19 and TRBJ1-5, the complete variable domain is DGGITQSPKYLFRKEGQNVTLSCEQNLNHDAMYWYRQDPGQGLRLIYYSQIVNDFQKGDIAEGYSVSREKKESFPLTVTSAQKNPTAFYLCASINDKGVNQPQHFGDGTRLSIL.

This clone was observed a handful of times. The J gene is TRBJ1-1, the V gene TRBV3-1 (or the pseudogene TRBV3-2), with D possibly matching TRBD1 (5 bases). Germline loops: CDR1 LGHDT, CDR2 YNNKEL (reference sequence). CDR3 size: 13 residues. V lost 3 bases and J 4 bases, leaving 9 bases between the germline ends. CDR3 DNA sequence: TGTGCCAGCAGCCATAATCAGGGCACTGAAGCTTTCTTT. Translating gives CASSHNQGTEAFF.

The chain employs TRBV21-1 and TRBJ2-2; the D segment call TRBD1 is taken from the table without a DNA check. TRBV21-1 is labeled a pseudogene. The CDR3 runs 13 residues. The CDR3 loop reads CASRTGNTGELFF. CDR3 bases: TGTGCCAGTCGGACAGGGAACACCGGGGAGCTGTTTTTT.

This clone was detected a few times. This rearrangement joins TRBV7-8 to TRBJ2-3; 7 bases line up with TRBD2. Losses at the gene ends were 4 bases for V and 3 bases for J; bases not matched to a gene: 7. Germline CDR1 SGHVS, CDR2 FQNEAQ. The CDR3 contains 15 residues. The CDR3 sequence is CASSSRGDGTDTQYF. The CDR3 DNA reads as TGTGCCAGCAGCTCCCGGGGGGACGGGACAGATACGCAGTATTTT.

The J gene is TRBJ2-7, the V gene TRBV5-4; maybe TRBD2 (5 bases). The length of the CDR3 is 16 residues. Germline V gives CDR1 SGHNT, CDR2 YYREEE (reference sequence). V was pared by 3 bases and J by 3 bases, with 19 bases between. CDR3 nucleotides: TGTGCCAGCAGCTCAGGCGGGCAGGCCGTTTTCTACGAGCAGTACTTC. As protein: CASSSGGQAVFYEQYF.

Only a few counts were recorded for this clone. This sequence joins TRBV4-1 and TRBJ2-7; 10 nucleotides align to TRBD1. The V gene's germline CDR1 is MGHRA and CDR2 YSYEKL. V lost 2 bases and J lost 2; bases outside the gene matches: 3. The CDR3 is made up of 15 amino acids. CDR3 loop: CASSQPGQGTYEQYF. CDR3 nucleotide sequence: TGCGCCAGCAGCCAACCGGGACAGGGGACCTACGAGCAGTACTTC.

This rearrangement joins TRBV28 to TRBJ1-5; no reliable D call. CDR1 is MDHEN and CDR2 is SYDVKM in the germline V gene. V was trimmed by 7 bases and J by 0 bases, leaving 4 bases between them. This CDR3 is 12 amino acids long. CDR3: CASTFSNQPQHF. The CDR3 DNA reads as TGTGCCAGCACCTTTAGCAATCAGCCCCAGCATTTT.

The rearrangement uses TRBV7-9 and TRBJ2-7, with TRBD2 as a possible D gene (7 bases). CDR1 and CDR2 (germline): SEHNR, FQNEAQ (reference sequence). Deletions cut 4 bases from V and 0 bases from J, with 16 bases between. The CDR3 length is 16 residues. CDR3 in DNA: TGTGCCAGCAGCTATTTTGGACTAGGGGGCTCCTACGAGCAGTACTTC. Translation: CASSYFGLGGSYEQYF. The complete variable domain, with remaining parts taken from reference TRBV7-9 and TRBJ2-7, reads DTGVSQNPRHKITKRGQNVTFRCDPISEHNRLYWYRQTLGQGPEFLTYFQNEAQLEKSRLLSDRFSAERPKGSFSTLEIQRTEQGDSAMYLCASSYFGLGGSYEQYFGPGTRLTVT.

V is TRBV9 and J is TRBJ1-3; D is perhaps TRBD1 (5 bases). This CDR3 has 14 residues. The V and J ends lost 4 bases and 5 bases respectively, with 13 bases between them. Germline V gives CDR1 SGDLS, CDR2 YYNGEE. CDR3 loop: CASSIQTERNTIYF. In DNA form, the CDR3 reads TGTGCCAGCAGCATACAGACAGAGAGAAACACCATATATTTT.

This clone was seen just once. This chain joins TRBV30 and TRBJ1-6, with D perhaps matching TRBD1 (5 bases). This CDR3 region has 13 residues. Trimming took off 1 base at V and 10 bases at J, with 11 bases between the two ends. CDR1 is GTSNPN and CDR2 is SVGIG in the germline V gene (reference sequence). CDR3 amino acids: CAWSGQGQSPLHF. CDR3 sequence (DNA): TGTGCCTGGAGTGGGCAGGGCCAGTCACCCCTCCACTTT.

This chain joins TRBV18 and TRBJ1-2, with TRBD1 matching 8 bases. V was clipped by 4 bases and J by 6 bases; unmatched bases: 4. Germline V gives CDR1 KGHSH, CDR2 LQKENI. This CDR3 is built from 13 residues. The CDR3 region has the DNA TGTGCCAGCTCACTGGGACAGGTACATGGCTACACCTTC. Its translation: CASSLGQVHGYTF. Full variable domain (missing parts from reference TRBV18 and TRBJ1-2): NAGVMQNPRHLVRRRGQEARLRCSPMKGHSHVYWYRQLPEEGLKFMVYLQKENIIDESGMPKERFSAEFPKEGPSILRIQQVVRGDSAAYFCASSLGQVHGYTFGSGTRLTVV.

The chain carries TRBV6-6 and TRBJ2-2; 9 nucleotides align to TRBD1. Germline V CDR1 and CDR2: MNHNY, SVGAGI (reference sequence). The CDR3 is made up of 15 amino acids. V was pared by 4 bases and J by 2 bases, with 2 bases of the junction left unmatched. CDR3 in amino acids: CASSWGQGNTGELFF. DNA for the CDR3: TGTGCCAGCAGTTGGGGACAGGGCAACACCGGGGAGCTGTTTTTT.

The chain employs TRBV7-2 and TRBJ2-3, with D possibly TRBD2 on 6 matching bases. Trimming removed 1 base from V and 5 bases from J, with 13 bases in between. CDR3 size: 15 residues. Per germline, CDR1 SGHTA and CDR2 FQGNSA. The CDR3 DNA follows: TGTGCCAGCAGCTTAGGCGCTAGCGCCAGAGATACGCAGTATTTT. It encodes CASSLGASARDTQYF.

The rearrangement uses TRBV11-3 and TRBJ2-2; D unresolved. Trimming took off 0 bases at V and 4 bases at J, with 6 bases between the two ends. The CDR3 totals 14 residues. In germline, CDR1 is SGHNT, CDR2 YENEEA. The CDR3, as DNA: TGTGCCAGCAGCTTAGAGCGTGGCACCGGGGAGCTGTTTTTT. Translating it yields CASSLERGTGELFF.

The V gene is TRBV5-6, the J gene TRBJ1-2, with a weak D call TRBD1 (5 bases). The CDR3 length is 15 residues. Germline V gene data show CDR1 as SGHDT and CDR2 as YYEEEE. V lost 5 bases and J 8 bases, leaving 22 bases between the germline ends. The DNA of the CDR3 is TGTGCCAGCAGTTTGCCCTTTACAGGTTCGGAGGGCTACACCTTC. Translation: CASSLPFTGSEGYTF.

This clone has a handful of counts. This rearrangement joins TRBV28 to TRBJ2-2; 12 nucleotides align to TRBD2. From germline, CDR1 is MDHEN and CDR2 SYDVKM. V lost 5 bases, J lost 5 bases, and 9 bases stayed unmatched. This CDR3 has 17 residues. The CDR3 DNA follows: TGTGCCAGCAGTGCCGTCGGACTAGCGGGATCGACCGGGGAGCTGTTTTTT. Protein sequence: CASSAVGLAGSTGELFF.